The clone carrying this TCR beta chain was recorded many times. The germline V gene has CDR1 LNHDA and CDR2 SQIVND (reference sequence). This CDR3 has 15 amino acids. The V gene lost 4 bases and the J gene lost 0 bases, with 10 bases spanning the gap. This sample was taken from a study of T cells in Graves' hyperthyroidism and ophthalmopathy. As for the study in general: Peripheral blood was obtained at initial diagnosis, preceding any treatment.

RNA transcripts served as the template for amplifying TCR beta CDR3 regions. The TCR CDR3 was amplified in a first-round RT-PCR using the HTBI primer set. One entry per CDR3 protein, called by TCRdb with MiXCR from the multiplex PCR reads. There are about 510,000 distinct CDR3 sequences in the sample; around 13% occur only once, and more than 11% lies in the top ten. Used for diagnoses were clinical symptoms, serum thyroxine and TRAb, thyroid ultrasound and orbital computed tomography. Input material: blood. The chain employs TRBV19 and TRBJ1-5; D gene uncertain. This TCR was recovered from a woman in her thirties or forties with Graves' hyperthyroidism. The CDR3 nucleotides read TGTGCCAGTAGTAGTACGGCAGATAGCAATCAGCCCCAGCATTTT. This sequence encodes CASSSTADSNQPQHF.